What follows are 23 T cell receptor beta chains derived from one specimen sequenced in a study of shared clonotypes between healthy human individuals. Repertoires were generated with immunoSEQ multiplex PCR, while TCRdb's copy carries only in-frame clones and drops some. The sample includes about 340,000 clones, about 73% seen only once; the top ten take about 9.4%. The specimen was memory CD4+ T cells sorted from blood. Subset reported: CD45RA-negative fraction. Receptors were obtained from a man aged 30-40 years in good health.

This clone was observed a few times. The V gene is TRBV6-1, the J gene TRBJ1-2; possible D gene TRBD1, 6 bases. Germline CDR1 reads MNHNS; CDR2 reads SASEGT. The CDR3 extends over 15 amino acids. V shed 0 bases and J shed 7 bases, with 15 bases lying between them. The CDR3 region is CASSEADSLVGGYTF. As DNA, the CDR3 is TGTGCCAGCAGTGAAGCGGACAGCCTAGTTGGTGGCTACACCTTC.

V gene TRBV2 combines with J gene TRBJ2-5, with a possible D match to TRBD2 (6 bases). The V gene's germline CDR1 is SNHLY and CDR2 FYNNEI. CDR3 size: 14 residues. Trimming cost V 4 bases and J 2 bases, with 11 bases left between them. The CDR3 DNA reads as TGTGCCAGCAGTGGATCTAGCGCACAAGAGACCCAGTACTTC. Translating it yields CASSGSSAQETQYF.

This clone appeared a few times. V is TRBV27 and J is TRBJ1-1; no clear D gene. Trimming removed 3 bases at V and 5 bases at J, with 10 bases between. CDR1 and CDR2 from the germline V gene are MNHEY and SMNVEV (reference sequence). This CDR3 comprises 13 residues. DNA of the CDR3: TGTGCCAGCAGTTTGGCGGTGGATACTGAAGCTTTCTTT. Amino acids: CASSLAVDTEAFF.

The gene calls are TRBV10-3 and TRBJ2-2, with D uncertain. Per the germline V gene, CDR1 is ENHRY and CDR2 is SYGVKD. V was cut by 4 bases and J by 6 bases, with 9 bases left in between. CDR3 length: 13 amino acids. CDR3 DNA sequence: TGTGCCATCAGTGTAGGGCCCGCCGGGGAGCTGTTTTTT. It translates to CAISVGPAGELFF.

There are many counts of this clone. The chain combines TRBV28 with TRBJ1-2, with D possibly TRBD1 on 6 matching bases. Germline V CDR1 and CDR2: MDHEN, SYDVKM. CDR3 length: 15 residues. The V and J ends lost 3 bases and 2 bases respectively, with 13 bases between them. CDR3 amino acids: CASSFVDRKNYGYTF. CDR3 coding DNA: TGTGCCAGCAGTTTTGTGGACAGAAAAAACTATGGCTACACCTTC.

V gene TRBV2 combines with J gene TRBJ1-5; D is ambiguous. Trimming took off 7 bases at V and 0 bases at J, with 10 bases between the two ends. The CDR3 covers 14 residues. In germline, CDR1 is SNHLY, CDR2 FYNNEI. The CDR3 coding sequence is TGTGCCAGCACGAGAAGTTATAGCAATCAGCCCCAGCATTTT. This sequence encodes CASTRSYSNQPQHF.

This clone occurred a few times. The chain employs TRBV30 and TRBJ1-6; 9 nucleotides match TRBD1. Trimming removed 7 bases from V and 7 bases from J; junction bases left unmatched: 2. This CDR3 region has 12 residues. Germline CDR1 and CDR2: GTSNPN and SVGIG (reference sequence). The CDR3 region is CALDRGNSPLHF. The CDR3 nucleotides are TGTGCCTTGGACAGGGGAAATTCACCCCTCCACTTT.

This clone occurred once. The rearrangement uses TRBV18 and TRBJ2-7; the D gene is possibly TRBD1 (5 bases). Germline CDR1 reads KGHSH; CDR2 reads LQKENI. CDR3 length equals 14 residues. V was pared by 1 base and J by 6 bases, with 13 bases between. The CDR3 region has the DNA TGTGCCAGCTCACCACAAGGGGATTCGGGCGAGCAGTACTTC. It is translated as CASSPQGDSGEQYF. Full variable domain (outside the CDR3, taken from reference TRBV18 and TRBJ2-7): NAGVMQNPRHLVRRRGQEARLRCSPMKGHSHVYWYRQLPEEGLKFMVYLQKENIIDESGMPKERFSAEFPKEGPSILRIQQVVRGDSAAYFCASSPQGDSGEQYFGPGTRLTVT.

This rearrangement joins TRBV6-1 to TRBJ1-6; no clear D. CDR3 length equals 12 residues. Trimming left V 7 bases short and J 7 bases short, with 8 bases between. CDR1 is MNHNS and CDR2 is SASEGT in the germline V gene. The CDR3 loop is CASTRENSPLHF. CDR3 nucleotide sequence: TGTGCCAGCACCCGGGAAAATTCACCCCTCCACTTT.

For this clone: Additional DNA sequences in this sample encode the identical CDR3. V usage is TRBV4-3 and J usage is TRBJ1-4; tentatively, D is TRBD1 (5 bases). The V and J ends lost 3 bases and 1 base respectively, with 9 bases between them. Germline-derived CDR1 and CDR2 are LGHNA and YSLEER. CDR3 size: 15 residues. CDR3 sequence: CASSQGTGTNEKLFF. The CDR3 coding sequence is TGCGCCAGCAGCCAGGGGACCGGAACTAATGAAAAACTGTTTTTT.

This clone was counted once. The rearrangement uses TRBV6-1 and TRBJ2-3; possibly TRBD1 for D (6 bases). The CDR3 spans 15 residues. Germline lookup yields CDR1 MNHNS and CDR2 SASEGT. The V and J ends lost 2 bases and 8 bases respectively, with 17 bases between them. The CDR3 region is CASSEIRQGLGTQYF. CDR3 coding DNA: TGTGCCAGCAGTGAAATAAGGCAGGGGCTCGGTACGCAGTATTTT.

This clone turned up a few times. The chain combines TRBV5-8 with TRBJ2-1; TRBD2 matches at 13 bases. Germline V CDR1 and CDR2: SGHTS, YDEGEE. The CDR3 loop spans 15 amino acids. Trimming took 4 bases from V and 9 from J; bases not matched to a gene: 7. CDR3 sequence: CASSLGLAGVGEQFF. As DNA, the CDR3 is TGTGCCAGCAGCCTAGGACTAGCGGGAGTCGGTGAGCAGTTCTTC.

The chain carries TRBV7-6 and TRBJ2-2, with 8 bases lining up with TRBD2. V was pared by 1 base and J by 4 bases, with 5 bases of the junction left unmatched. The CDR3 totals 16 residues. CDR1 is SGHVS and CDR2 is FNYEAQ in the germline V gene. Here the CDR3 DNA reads TGTGCCAGCAGCTTAGGCGGGGGGCTCGGCACCGGGGAGCTGTTTTTT. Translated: CASSLGGGLGTGELFF.

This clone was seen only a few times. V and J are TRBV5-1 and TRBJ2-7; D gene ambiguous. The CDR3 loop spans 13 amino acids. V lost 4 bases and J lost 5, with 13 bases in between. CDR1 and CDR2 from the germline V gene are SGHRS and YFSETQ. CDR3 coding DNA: TGCGCCAGCAGCCCCCTGGGTGCGCACGAGCAGTACTTC. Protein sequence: CASSPLGAHEQYF.

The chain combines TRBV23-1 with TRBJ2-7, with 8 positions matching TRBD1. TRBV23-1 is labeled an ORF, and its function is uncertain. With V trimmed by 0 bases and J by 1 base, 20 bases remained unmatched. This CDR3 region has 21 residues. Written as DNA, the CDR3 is TGCGCCAGCAGTCAATCGTGGGGCCTACGCCCGGGACAGGAGCGGTCCTACGAGCAGTACTTC. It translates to CASSQSWGLRPGQERSYEQYF.

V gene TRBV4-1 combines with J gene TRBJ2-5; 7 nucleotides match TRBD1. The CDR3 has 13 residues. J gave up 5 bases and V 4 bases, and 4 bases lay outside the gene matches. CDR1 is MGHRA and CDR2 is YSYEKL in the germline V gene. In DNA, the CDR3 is TGCGCCAGCAGCCGACAGGGCGGGGAGACCCAGTACTTC. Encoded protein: CASSRQGGETQYF.

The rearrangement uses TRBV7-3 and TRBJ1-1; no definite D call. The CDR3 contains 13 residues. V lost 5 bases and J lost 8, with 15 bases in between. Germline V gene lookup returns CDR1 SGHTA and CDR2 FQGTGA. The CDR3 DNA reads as TGTGCCAGCAGCCTAAATCCAGGATCGGAAGCTTTCTTT. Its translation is CASSLNPGSEAFF.

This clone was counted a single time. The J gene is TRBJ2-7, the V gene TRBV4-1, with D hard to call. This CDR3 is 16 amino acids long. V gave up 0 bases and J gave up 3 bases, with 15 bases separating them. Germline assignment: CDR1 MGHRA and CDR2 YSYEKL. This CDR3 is CASSQDPGAGLYEQYF. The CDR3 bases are TGCGCCAGCAGCCAAGATCCTGGCGCTGGGCTCTACGAGCAGTACTTC.

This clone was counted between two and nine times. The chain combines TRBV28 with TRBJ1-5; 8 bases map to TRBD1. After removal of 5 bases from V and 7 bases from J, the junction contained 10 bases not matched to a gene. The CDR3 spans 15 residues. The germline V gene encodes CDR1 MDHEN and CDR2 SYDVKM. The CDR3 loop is CASSTSGQGFQPQHF. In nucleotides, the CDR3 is TGTGCCAGCAGTACGTCTGGACAGGGTTTCCAGCCCCAGCATTTT.

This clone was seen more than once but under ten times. The CDR3 loop is CASSLGQTYTEAFF. The CDR3 DNA is TGTGCCAGCAGTTTAGGACAGACCTACACTGAAGCTTTCTTT. J is TRBJ1-1 and V is TRBV28; weak D call: TRBD1 (6 bases). CDR3 length: 14 amino acids. Looked up from germline, CDR1 is MDHEN and CDR2 is SYDVKM. V lost 2 bases, J lost 3 bases, and 10 bases lay in between.

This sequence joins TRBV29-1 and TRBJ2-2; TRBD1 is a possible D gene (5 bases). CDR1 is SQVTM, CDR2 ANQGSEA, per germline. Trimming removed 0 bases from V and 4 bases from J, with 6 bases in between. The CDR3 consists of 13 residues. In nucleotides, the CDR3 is TGCAGCGTTGAAGAGGGGCTCACCGGGGAGCTGTTTTTT. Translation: CSVEEGLTGELFF.

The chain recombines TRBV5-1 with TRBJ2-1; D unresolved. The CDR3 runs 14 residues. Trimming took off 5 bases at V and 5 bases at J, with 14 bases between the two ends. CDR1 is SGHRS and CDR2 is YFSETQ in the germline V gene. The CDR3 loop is CASSRRPNDNEQFF. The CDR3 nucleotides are TGCGCCAGCAGTCGTCGTCCTAATGACAATGAGCAGTTCTTC.

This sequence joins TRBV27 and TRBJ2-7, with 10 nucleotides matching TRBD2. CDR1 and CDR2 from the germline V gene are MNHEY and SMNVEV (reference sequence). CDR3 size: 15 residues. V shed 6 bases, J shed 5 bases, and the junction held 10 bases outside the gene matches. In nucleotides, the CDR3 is TGTGCCAGCAGGGGACTCCCGGGACTAGCGCACGAGCAGTACTTC. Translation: CASRGLPGLAHEQYF.